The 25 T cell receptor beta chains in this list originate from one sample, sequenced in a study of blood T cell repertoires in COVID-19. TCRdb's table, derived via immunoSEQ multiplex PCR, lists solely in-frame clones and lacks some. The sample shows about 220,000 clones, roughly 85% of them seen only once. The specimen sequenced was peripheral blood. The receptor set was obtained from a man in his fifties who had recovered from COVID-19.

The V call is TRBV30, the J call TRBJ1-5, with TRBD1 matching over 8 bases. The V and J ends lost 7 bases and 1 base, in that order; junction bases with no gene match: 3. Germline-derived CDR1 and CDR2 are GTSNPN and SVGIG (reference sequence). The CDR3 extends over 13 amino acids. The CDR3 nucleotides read TGTGCCTACAGACAGGGGAGCAATCAGCCCCAGCATTTT. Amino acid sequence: CAYRQGSNQPQHF.

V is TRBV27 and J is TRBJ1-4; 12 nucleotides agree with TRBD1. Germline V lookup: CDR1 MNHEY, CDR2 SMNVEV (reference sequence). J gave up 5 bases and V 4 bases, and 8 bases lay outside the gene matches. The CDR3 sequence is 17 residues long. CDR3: CASSSSGTGGKNEKLFF. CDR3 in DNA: TGTGCCAGCAGTTCTAGTGGGACAGGGGGCAAAAATGAAAAACTGTTTTTT. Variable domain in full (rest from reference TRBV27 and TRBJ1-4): EAQVTQNPRYLITVTGKKLTVTCSQNMNHEYMSWYRQDPGLGLRQIYYSMNVEVTDKGDVPEGYKVSRKEKRNFPLILESPSPNQTSLYFCASSSSGTGGKNEKLFFGSGTQLSVL.

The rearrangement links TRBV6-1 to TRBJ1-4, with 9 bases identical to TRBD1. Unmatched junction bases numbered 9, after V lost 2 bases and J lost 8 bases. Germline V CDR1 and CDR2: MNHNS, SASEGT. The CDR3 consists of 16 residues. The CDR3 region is CASSEIQGAPREKLFF. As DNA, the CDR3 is TGTGCCAGCAGTGAAATACAGGGGGCGCCGAGAGAAAAACTGTTTTTT.

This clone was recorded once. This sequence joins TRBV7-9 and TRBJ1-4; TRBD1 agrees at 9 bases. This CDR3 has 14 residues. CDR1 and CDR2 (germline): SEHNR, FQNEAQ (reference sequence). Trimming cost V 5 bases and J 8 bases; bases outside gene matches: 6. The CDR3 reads CASSRGQGGEKLFF. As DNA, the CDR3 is TGTGCCAGCAGCCGGGGACAGGGAGGAGAAAAACTGTTTTTT.

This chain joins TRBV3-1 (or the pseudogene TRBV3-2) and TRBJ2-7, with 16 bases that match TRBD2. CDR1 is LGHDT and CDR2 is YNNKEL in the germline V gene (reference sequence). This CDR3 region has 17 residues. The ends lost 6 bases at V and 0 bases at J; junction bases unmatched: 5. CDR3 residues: CASRGLAGGVNSYEQYF. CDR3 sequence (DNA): TGTGCCAGCAGGGGACTAGCGGGAGGGGTTAACTCCTACGAGCAGTACTTC.

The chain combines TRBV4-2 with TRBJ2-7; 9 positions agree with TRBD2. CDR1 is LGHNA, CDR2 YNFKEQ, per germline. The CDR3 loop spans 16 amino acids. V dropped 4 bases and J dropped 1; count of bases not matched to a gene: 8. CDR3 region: CASSPAEAGGSYEQYF. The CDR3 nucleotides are TGTGCCAGCAGCCCCGCTGAGGCGGGAGGGTCCTACGAGCAGTACTTC.

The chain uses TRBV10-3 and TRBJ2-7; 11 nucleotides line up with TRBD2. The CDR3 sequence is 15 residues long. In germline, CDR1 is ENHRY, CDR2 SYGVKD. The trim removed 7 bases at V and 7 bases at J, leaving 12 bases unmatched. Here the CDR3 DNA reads TGTGCCATCAAACCTAGTGGGACTAGCGGATCTGAGCAGTACTTC. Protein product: CAIKPSGTSGSEQYF.

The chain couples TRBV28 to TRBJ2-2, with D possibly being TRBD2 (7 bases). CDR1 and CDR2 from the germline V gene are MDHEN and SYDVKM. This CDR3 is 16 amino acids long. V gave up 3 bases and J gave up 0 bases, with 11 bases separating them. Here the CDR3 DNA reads TGTGCCAGCAGTTTTCGGGGGGCGGCGAACACCGGGGAGCTGTTTTTT. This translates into CASSFRGAANTGELFF.

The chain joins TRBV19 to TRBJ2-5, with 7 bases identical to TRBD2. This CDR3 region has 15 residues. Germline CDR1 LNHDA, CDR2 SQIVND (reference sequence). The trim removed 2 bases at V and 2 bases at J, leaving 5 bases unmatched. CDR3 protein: CASSILAGGQETQYF. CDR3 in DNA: TGTGCCAGTAGTATACTTGCCGGGGGGCAAGAGACCCAGTACTTC.

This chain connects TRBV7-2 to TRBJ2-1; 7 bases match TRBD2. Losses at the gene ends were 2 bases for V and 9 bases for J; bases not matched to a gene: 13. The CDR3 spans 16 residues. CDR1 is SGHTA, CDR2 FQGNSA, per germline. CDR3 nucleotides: TGTGCCAGCAGCTTATTCCAGCGGGGTCCCCCCCTTGAGCAGTTCTTC. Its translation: CASSLFQRGPPLEQFF.

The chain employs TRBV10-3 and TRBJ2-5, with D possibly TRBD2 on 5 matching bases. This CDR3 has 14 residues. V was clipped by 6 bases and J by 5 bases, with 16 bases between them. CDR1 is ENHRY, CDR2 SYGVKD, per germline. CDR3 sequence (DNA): TGTGCCATCAGCGGTACGGCTGGCGGGGAGACCCAGTACTTC. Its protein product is CAISGTAGGETQYF.

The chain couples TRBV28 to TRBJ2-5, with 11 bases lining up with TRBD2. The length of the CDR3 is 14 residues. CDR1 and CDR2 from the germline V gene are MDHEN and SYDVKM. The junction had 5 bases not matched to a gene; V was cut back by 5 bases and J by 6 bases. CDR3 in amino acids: CASSLPSGRKTQYF. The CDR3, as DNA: TGTGCCAGCAGTCTCCCTAGCGGGAGGAAGACCCAGTACTTC. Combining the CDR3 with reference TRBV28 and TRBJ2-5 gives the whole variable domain DVKVTQSSRYLVKRTGEKVFLECVQDMDHENMFWYRQDPGLGLRLIYFSYDVKMKEKGDIPEGYSVSREKKERFSLILESASTNQTSMYLCASSLPSGRKTQYFGPGTRLLVL.

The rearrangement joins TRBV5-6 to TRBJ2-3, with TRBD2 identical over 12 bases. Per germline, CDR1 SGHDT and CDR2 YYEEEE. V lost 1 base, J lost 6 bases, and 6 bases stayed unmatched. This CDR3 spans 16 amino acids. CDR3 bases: TGTGCCAGCAGCTTGAGGCTAGCGGGAGGGCCTGATACGCAGTATTTT. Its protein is CASSLRLAGGPDTQYF.

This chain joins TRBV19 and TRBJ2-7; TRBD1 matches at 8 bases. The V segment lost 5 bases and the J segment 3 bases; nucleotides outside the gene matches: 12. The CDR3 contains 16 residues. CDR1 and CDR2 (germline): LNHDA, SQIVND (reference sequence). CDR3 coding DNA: TGTGCCAGTAGTCCGGACAGGGCTAGAGGATACTACGAGCAGTACTTC. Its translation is CASSPDRARGYYEQYF.

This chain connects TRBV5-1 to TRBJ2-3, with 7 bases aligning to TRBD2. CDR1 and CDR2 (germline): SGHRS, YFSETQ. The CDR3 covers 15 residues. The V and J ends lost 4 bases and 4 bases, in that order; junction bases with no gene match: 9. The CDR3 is CASSRPGGGADTQYF. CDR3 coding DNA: TGCGCCAGCAGCCGCCCGGGGGGAGGCGCAGATACGCAGTATTTT.

This chain's CDR3 is CASRRTWESYNEQFF. Written as DNA, the CDR3 is TGTGCCAGCAGGCGCACCTGGGAGTCCTACAATGAGCAGTTCTTC. The rearrangement joins TRBV27 to TRBJ2-1, with D perhaps matching TRBD2 (5 bases). The CDR3 length is 15 residues. Trimming pared 6 bases from V and 1 base from J, leaving 13 bases between. Germline CDR1 reads MNHEY; CDR2 reads SMNVEV (reference sequence).

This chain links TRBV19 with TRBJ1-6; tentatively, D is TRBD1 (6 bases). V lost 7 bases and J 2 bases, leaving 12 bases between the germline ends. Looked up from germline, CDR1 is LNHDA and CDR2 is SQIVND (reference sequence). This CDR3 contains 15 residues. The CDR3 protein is CASTPGDTYNSPLHF. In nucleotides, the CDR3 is TGTGCCAGTACCCCAGGGGATACCTATAATTCACCCCTCCACTTT. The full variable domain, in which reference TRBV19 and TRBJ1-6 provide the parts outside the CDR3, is DGGITQSPKYLFRKEGQNVTLSCEQNLNHDAMYWYRQDPGQGLRLIYYSQIVNDFQKGDIAEGYSVSREKKESFPLTVTSAQKNPTAFYLCASTPGDTYNSPLHFGNGTRLTVT.

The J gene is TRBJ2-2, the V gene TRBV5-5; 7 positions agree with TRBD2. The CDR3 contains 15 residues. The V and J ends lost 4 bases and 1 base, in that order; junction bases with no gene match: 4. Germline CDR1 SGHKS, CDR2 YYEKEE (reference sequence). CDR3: CASSGRGRNTGELFF. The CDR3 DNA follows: TGTGCCAGCAGCGGGCGGGGGAGGAACACCGGGGAGCTGTTTTTT.

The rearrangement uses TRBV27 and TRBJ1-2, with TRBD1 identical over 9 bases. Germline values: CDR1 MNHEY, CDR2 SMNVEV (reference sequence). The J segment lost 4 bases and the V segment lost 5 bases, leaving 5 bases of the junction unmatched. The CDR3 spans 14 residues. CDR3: CASSTGGLSYGYTF. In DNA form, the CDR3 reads TGTGCCAGCAGTACAGGGGGCTTATCCTATGGCTACACCTTC.

The CDR3 coding sequence is TGTGCCAGCAGCTTAGATAGGCCCGCAGGGAGGACCTATGGCTACACCTTC. Translating it yields CASSLDRPAGRTYGYTF. V gene TRBV11-2 combines with J gene TRBJ1-2; D is possibly TRBD1 (5 bases). The V end was cut by 0 bases, the J end by 4 bases, with 18 bases between. Germline V gene data show CDR1 as SGHAT and CDR2 as FQNNGV. The CDR3 has 17 residues.

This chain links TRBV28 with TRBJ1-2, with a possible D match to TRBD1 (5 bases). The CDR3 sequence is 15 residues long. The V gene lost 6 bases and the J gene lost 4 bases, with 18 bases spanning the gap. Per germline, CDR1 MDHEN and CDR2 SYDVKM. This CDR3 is CASSTSAAGLYGYTF. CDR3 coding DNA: TGTGCCAGCAGCACATCGGCGGCGGGACTCTATGGCTACACCTTC.

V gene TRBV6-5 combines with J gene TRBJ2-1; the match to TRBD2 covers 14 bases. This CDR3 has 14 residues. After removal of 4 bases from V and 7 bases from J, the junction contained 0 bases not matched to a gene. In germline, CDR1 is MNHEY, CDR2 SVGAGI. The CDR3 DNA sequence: TGTGCCAGCAGTTGGACTAGCGGGAGGAATGAGCAGTTCTTC. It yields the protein CASSWTSGRNEQFF.

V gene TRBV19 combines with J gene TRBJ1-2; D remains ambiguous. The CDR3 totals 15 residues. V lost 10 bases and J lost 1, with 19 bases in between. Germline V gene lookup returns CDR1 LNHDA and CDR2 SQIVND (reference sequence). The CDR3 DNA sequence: TGTGCCACCAGCGGCAGTCACCCTATTAACTATGGCTACACCTTC. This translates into CATSGSHPINYGYTF.

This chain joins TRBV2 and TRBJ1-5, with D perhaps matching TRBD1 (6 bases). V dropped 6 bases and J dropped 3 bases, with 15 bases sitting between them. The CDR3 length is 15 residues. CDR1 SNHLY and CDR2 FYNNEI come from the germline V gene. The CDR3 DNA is TGTGCCAGCAGAGTAGACAGGAGCCTCAATCAGCCCCAGCATTTT. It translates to CASRVDRSLNQPQHF.

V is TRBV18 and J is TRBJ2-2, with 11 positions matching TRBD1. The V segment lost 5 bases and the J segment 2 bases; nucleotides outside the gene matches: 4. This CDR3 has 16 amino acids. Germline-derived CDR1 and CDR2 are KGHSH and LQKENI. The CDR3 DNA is TGTGCCAGCTCATCTTGGACAGGGGGCAACACCGGGGAGCTGTTTTTT. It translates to CASSSWTGGNTGELFF.